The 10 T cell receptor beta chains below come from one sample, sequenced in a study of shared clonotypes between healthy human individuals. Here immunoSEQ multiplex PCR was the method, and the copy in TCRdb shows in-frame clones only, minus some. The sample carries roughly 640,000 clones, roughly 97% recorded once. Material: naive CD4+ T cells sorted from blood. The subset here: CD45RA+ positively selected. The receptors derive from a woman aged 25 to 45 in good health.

CDR3 in amino acids: CASSVGGRNSYEQYF. CDR3 DNA: TGTGCCAGCAGCGTAGGGGGAAGGAACTCCTACGAGCAGTACTTC. The genes are TRBV9 and TRBJ2-7; D is unclear. This CDR3 contains 15 residues. V lost 0 bases to trimming and J lost 0 bases, with 10 bases between them. CDR1 and CDR2 (germline): SGDLS, YYNGEE.

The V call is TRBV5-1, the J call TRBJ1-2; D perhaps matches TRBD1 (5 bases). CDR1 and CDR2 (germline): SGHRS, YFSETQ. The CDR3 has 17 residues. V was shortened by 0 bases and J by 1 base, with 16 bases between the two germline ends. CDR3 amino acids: CASSLGGGANSNYGYTF. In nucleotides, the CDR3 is TGCGCCAGCAGCTTGGGTGGCGGGGCAAACAGTAACTATGGCTACACCTTC.

The CDR3 DNA sequence: TGTGCCAGCAGTGAAAGGCGGGAGACATGGAATGAGCAGTTCTTC. It specifies CASSERRETWNEQFF. The genes are TRBV2 and TRBJ2-1, with TRBD2 matching over 7 bases. CDR1 is SNHLY, CDR2 FYNNEI, per germline. The CDR3 has 15 amino acids. The V segment lost 2 bases and the J segment 7 bases; nucleotides outside the gene matches: 8.

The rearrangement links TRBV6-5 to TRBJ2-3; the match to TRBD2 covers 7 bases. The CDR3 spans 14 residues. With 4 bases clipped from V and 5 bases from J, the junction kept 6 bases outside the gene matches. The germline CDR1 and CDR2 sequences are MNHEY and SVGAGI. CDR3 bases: TGTGCCAGCAGTTCTCTAACGGGGGGAGATACGCAGTATTTT. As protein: CASSSLTGGDTQYF.

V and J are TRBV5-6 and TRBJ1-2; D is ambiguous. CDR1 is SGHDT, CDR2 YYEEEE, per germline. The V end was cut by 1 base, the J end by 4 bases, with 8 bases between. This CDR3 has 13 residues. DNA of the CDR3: TGTGCCAGCAGCTTGCGCGGAATCTATGGCTACACCTTC. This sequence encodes CASSLRGIYGYTF.

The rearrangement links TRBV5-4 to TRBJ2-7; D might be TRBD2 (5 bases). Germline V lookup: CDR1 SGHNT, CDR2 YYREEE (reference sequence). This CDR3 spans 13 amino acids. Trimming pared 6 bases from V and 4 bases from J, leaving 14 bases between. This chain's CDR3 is CASTGGGGYEQYF. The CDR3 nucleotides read TGTGCCAGCACGGGTGGAGGCGGTTACGAGCAGTACTTC.

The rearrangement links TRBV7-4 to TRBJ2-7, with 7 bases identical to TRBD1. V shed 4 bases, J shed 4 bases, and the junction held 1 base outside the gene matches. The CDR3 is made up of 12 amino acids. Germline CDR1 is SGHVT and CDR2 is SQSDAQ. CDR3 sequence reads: CASSWTGYEQYF. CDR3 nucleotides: TGTGCCAGCAGCTGGACAGGATACGAGCAGTACTTC. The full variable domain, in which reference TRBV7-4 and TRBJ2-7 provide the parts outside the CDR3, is GAGVSQSPRYKVAKRGRDVALRCDSISGHVTLYWYRQTLGQGSEVLTYSQSDAQRDKSGRPSGRFSAERPERSVSTLKIQRTEQGDSAVYLCASSWTGYEQYFGPGTRLTVT.

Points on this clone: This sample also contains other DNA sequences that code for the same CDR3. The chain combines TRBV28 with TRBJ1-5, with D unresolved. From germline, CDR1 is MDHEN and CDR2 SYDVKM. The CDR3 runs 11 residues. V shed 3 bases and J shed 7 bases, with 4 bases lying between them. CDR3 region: CASSFGQPQHF. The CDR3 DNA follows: TGTGCCAGCAGTTTCGGGCAGCCCCAGCATTTT.

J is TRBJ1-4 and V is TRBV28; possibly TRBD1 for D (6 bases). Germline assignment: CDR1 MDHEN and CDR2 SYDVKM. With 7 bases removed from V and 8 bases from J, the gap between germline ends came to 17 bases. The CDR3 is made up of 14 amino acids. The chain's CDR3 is CASTPGAGSEKLFF. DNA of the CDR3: TGTGCCAGCACCCCGGGGGCAGGATCAGAAAAACTGTTTTTT.

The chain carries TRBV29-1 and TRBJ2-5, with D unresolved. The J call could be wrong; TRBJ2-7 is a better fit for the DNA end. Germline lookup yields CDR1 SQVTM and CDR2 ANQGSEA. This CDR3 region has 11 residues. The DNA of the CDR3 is TGCAGTGCTACTCAGTCCTACGAGCAGTACTTC. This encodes CSATQSYEQYF.